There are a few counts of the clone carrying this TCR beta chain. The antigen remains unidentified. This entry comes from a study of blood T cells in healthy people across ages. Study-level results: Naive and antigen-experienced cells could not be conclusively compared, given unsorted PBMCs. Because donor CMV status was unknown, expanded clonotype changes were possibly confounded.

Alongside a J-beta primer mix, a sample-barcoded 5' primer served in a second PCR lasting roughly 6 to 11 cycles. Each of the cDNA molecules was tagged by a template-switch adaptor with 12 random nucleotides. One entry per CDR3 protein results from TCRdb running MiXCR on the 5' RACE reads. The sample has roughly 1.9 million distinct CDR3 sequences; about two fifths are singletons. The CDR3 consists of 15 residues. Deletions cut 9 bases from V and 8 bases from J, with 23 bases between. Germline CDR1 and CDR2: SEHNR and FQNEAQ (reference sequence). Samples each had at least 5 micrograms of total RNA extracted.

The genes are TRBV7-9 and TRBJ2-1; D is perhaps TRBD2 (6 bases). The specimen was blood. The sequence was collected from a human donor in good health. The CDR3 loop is CASSPGEYVRDEQFF. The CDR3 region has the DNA TGTGCCAGTAGCCCGGGGGAATACGTCAGGGATGAGCAGTTCTTC.